The rows below give T cell receptor beta chains drawn from one sample of a study of beta chain features in type 1 diabetes. Only in-frame clones appear in the TCRdb table, and some are missing; sequencing was by immunoSEQ multiplex PCR. The sample records 630,000 or so clones, over 12% being singletons. Specimen: naive CD4+ T cells from blood. These receptors were taken from a man aged 18 to 30 with type 1 diabetes. CDR3s include the opening cysteine and the closing phenylalanine or tryptophan. D genes are given only for firm matches. Size is stated for part of the rows, as once, few or many counts, or as a class when the clone is expanded.

TRBV9	few	NA	17	TRBJ1-1	CASSVGSPLAGIAEAFF	TGTGCCAGCAGCGTAGGGTCTCCCCTGGCAGGGATTGCTGAAGCTTTCTTT
TRBV6-6	few	NA	15	TRBJ2-1	CASSYSTSSYNEQFF	TGTGCCAGCAGTTACTCGACGAGCTCCTACAATGAGCAGTTCTTC
TRBV20-1	NA	NA	11	TRBJ1-2	CSAPDNYGYTF	TGCAGTGCCCCCGACAACTATGGCTACACCTTC
TRBV10-3	NA	TRBD1	14	TRBJ2-3	CAIKAGTEADTQYF	TGTGCCATCAAGGCAGGGACAGAGGCAGATACGCAGTATTTT
TRBV5-6	NA	NA	16	TRBJ2-4	CASSLVGQGLNNIQYF	TGTGCCAGCAGCTTGGTCGGGCAGGGCCTAAATAACATTCAGTACTTC
TRBV6-5	few	NA	13	TRBJ1-5	CASRPRDGQPQHF	TGTGCCAGCAGGCCCAGGGACGGTCAGCCCCAGCATTTT
TRBV30	NA	NA	12	TRBJ2-1	CAWGPRGAEQFF	TGTGCCTGGGGCCCCCGGGGGGCCGAGCAGTTCTTC
TRBV30	few	NA	12	TRBJ1-2	CAWSVGTYRYTF	TGTGCCTGGAGTGTAGGGACTTACCGCTACACCTTC
TRBV2	NA	TRBD1	13	TRBJ2-5	CASSATGTETQYF	TGTGCCAGCAGTGCGACAGGGACGGAGACCCAGTACTTC
TRBV25-1	few	TRBD1	17	TRBJ1-4	CASSGSGTGPTNEKLFF	TGTGCCAGCAGTGGATCCGGGACAGGACCAACTAATGAAAAACTGTTTTTT
TRBV10-3	NA	NA	15	TRBJ1-3	CAITDRLSSGNTIYF	TGTGCCATCACTGACAGGCTCAGCTCTGGAAACACCATATATTTT
TRBV30	few	TRBD1	14	TRBJ1-5	CAWGQGYSNQPQHF	TGTGCCTGGGGACAGGGATATAGCAATCAGCCCCAGCATTTT
TRBV10-3	NA	TRBD2	14	TRBJ2-3	CAISSTSGPDTQYF	TGTGCCATCAGTTCTACTAGCGGCCCAGATACGCAGTATTTT
TRBV18	NA	NA	13	TRBJ2-5	CASSPPGRETQYF	TGTGCCAGCTCACCACCCGGGCGCGAGACCCAGTACTTC
TRBV13	NA	NA	15	TRBJ2-3	CASSKRVKGTDTQYF	TGTGCCAGCAGCAAGCGGGTTAAGGGAACAGATACGCAGTATTTT
TRBV9	NA	TRBD1	14	TRBJ2-7	CASSAGQGNYEQYF	TGTGCCAGCAGCGCGGGACAGGGGAACTACGAGCAGTACTTC
TRBV29-1	few	NA	10	TRBJ1-2	CSVENPSGTF	TGCAGCGTTGAAAACCCCAGCGGTACCTTC
TRBV9	NA	NA	13	TRBJ2-5	CASTSGEKETQYF	TGTGCCAGCACCTCAGGGGAGAAAGAGACCCAGTACTTC
TRBV2	NA	NA	13	TRBJ1-1	CASIPTVNTEAFF	TGTGCCAGCATCCCTACGGTGAACACTGAAGCTTTCTTT
TRBV30	NA	TRBD2	14	TRBJ2-5	CAWSVGGSEETQYF	TGTGCCTGGAGTGTAGGCGGGAGCGAAGAGACCCAGTACTTC
TRBV5-1	NA	TRBD1	14	TRBJ2-5	CASSAQGAQETQYF	TGCGCCAGCAGCGCTCAGGGGGCCCAAGAGACCCAGTACTTC
TRBV18	NA	NA	14	TRBJ2-7	CASSPGATSYEQYF	TGTGCCAGCTCACCAGGGGCTACCTCCTACGAGCAGTACTTC
TRBV7-9	NA	NA	14	TRBJ2-1	CASSTPRRTNEQFF	TGTGCCAGCAGCACCCCTCGGCGGACCAATGAGCAGTTCTTC
TRBV7-2	NA	NA	14	TRBJ2-1	CASSQGGTYNEQFF	TGTGCCAGCAGTCAGGGGGGAACCTACAATGAGCAGTTCTTC
TRBV30	NA	NA	12	TRBJ2-1	CAWSSGWHEQFF	TGTGCCTGGAGTTCGGGCTGGCATGAGCAGTTCTTC
TRBV11-2	few	NA	13	TRBJ1-2	CASSPGGTADYTF	TGTGCCAGCAGCCCCGGGGGTACAGCGGACTACACCTTC
TRBV13	NA	NA	13	TRBJ1-5	CASSLDVSGPQHF	TGTGCCAGCAGCTTAGATGTTTCAGGTCCCCAGCATTTT
TRBV28	NA	TRBD1	14	TRBJ2-3	CASSRGTGGNTQYF	TGTGCCAGCAGCCGCGGGACAGGGGGTAATACGCAGTATTTT
TRBV9	few	TRBD2	16	TRBJ2-3	CASSVVERGAPDTQYF	TGTGCCAGCAGCGTAGTGGAGCGGGGGGCTCCAGATACGCAGTATTTT